Each of the 31 T cell receptor beta chains below was sequenced from the same sample in a study of OX40 agonist ivuxolimab in advanced cancers. Assay used: immunoSEQ multiplex PCR; TCRdb lists only in-frame clones, some missing. The sample records approximately 100,000 clones, about nine tenths being singletons. This specimen consisted of CD4+ or CD8+ T cells sorted from blood, obtained in a trial of the OX40 agonist ivuxolimab. The origin of the receptors is an adult with an advanced solid tumor such as melanoma, head and neck, liver or kidney cancer.

The genes are TRBV6-1 and TRBJ1-1, with TRBD1 matching over 8 bases. CDR1 and CDR2 from the germline V gene are MNHNS and SASEGT. This CDR3 spans 13 amino acids. V trimming: 7 bases; J trimming: 5 bases; junction bases outside the gene matches: 6. CDR3 protein: CASIPDRGTEAFF. The CDR3 bases are TGTGCCAGCATACCCGACAGGGGAACTGAAGCTTTCTTT.

This chain connects TRBV6-5 to TRBJ1-2; D is unclear. Trimming stripped 2 bases from V and 2 bases from J, with 6 bases between. The CDR3 has 13 residues. The germline CDR1 and CDR2 sequences are MNHEY and SVGAGI. In DNA, the CDR3 is TGTGCCAGCAGTTACGGGAACAACTATGGCTACACCTTC. Its translation: CASSYGNNYGYTF.

This clone turned up a few times. The chain carries TRBV11-2 and TRBJ2-2; either TRBD1 or TRBD2 may supply D (5 bases each). Germline lookup yields CDR1 SGHAT and CDR2 FQNNGV. This CDR3 is 15 amino acids long. Trimming removed 5 bases at V and 6 bases at J, with 16 bases between. Here the CDR3 reads CASSPLGVASGELFF. The DNA of the CDR3 is TGTGCCAGCAGCCCCCTGGGGGTTGCGTCCGGGGAGCTGTTTTTT.

This clone appeared once. This chain joins TRBV28 and TRBJ1-6; 8 nucleotides agree with TRBD1. CDR1 is MDHEN and CDR2 is SYDVKM in the germline V gene. This CDR3 has 17 amino acids. Trimming removed 5 bases from V and 1 base from J; junction bases left unmatched: 7. The CDR3 coding sequence is TGTGCCAGCAGTCCGCAGGGGGCAGGTTCCTATAATTCACCCCTCCACTTT. This codes for CASSPQGAGSYNSPLHF.

CDR3 region: CASSIDNEQFF. The DNA of the CDR3 is TGTGCCAGTAGTATCGATAATGAGCAGTTCTTC. The V and J genes are TRBV19 and TRBJ2-1; D unclear. The CDR3 loop spans 11 amino acids. Trimming pared 3 bases from V and 7 bases from J, leaving 4 bases between. CDR1 is LNHDA, CDR2 SQIVND, per germline (reference sequence).

The chain carries TRBV4-1 and TRBJ2-3, with 9 bases identical to TRBD1. The germline V gene has CDR1 MGHRA and CDR2 YSYEKL. The CDR3 runs 17 residues. V was clipped by 2 bases and J by 3 bases; unmatched bases: 9. CDR3 sequence (DNA): TGCGCCAGCAGCCAAAGTCCCGGGACAGGGATTACAGATACGCAGTATTTT. Its protein is CASSQSPGTGITDTQYF.

V and J are TRBV29-1 and TRBJ1-1; no firm D call. This CDR3 has 12 residues. V lost 0 bases, J lost 1 base, and 3 bases lay in between. Germline loops: CDR1 SQVTM, CDR2 ANQGSEA. The CDR3 sequence is CSVEERNTEAFF. CDR3 DNA: TGCAGCGTTGAAGAGAGGAACACTGAAGCTTTCTTT.

The chain joins TRBV7-9 to TRBJ2-1, with D unresolved. CDR3 size: 17 residues. Germline-derived CDR1 and CDR2 are SEHNR and FQNEAQ (reference sequence). Trimming left V 1 base short and J 10 bases short, with 23 bases between. The CDR3 loop reads CASSLGASGRSRVEQFF. The CDR3 DNA reads TGTGCCAGCAGCTTAGGAGCGTCAGGACGAAGTCGGGTCGAGCAGTTCTTC.

The chain joins TRBV4-3 to TRBJ1-3; TRBD1 might be the D (5 bases). Trimming took 0 bases from V and 2 from J, leaving 8 bases between them. Germline values: CDR1 LGHNA, CDR2 YSLEER. The CDR3 is 15 amino acids. The CDR3 nucleotides read TGCGCCAGCAGCCAAGAAACGGGGGCTGGAAACACCATATATTTT. Its protein is CASSQETGAGNTIYF.

The rearrangement joins TRBV7-9 to TRBJ2-1, with a weak D call TRBD1 (7 bases). V lost 5 bases to trimming and J lost 2 bases, with 13 bases between them. CDR1 and CDR2 (germline): SEHNR, FQNEAQ (reference sequence). The CDR3 contains 15 residues. In DNA form, the CDR3 reads TGTGCCAGCAGCCCCAGGGGGGACCCCTACAATGAGCAGTTCTTC. This encodes CASSPRGDPYNEQFF.

This chain uses TRBV7-9 with TRBJ1-2; TRBD1 is a possible D gene (5 bases). V was pared by 1 base and J by 7 bases, with 13 bases between. CDR3 length: 14 amino acids. Germline loops: CDR1 SEHNR, CDR2 FQNEAQ (reference sequence). CDR3 DNA sequence: TGTGCCAGCAGCTTAGTGGGTCAGGGACGTGGCTACACCTTC. This encodes CASSLVGQGRGYTF. Based on the CDR3 plus reference TRBV7-9 and TRBJ1-2, the full variable domain is DTGVSQNPRHKITKRGQNVTFRCDPISEHNRLYWYRQTLGQGPEFLTYFQNEAQLEKSRLLSDRFSAERPKGSFSTLEIQRTEQGDSAMYLCASSLVGQGRGYTFGSGTRLTVV.

The chain recombines TRBV5-1 with TRBJ2-7; possible D gene TRBD2, 6 bases. The CDR3 extends over 13 amino acids. CDR1 and CDR2 (germline): SGHRS, YFSETQ. Trimming pared 6 bases from V and 2 bases from J, leaving 12 bases between. Here the CDR3 reads CASTFGGTYEQYF. DNA of the CDR3: TGCGCCAGCACCTTCGGAGGGACCTACGAGCAGTACTTC.

The chain uses TRBV6-6 and TRBJ1-2; D gene ambiguous. Germline lookup yields CDR1 MNHNY and CDR2 SVGAGI (reference sequence). The CDR3 consists of 12 residues. The ends were cut back, 6 bases at V and 8 bases at J, with 13 bases in the middle. The CDR3 loop is CASSSTLEGYTF. The CDR3 DNA reads as TGTGCCAGCAGCTCTACTCTCGAAGGCTACACCTTC.

The chain recombines TRBV28 with TRBJ1-5, with 9 bases that match TRBD1. This CDR3 region has 17 residues. The junction had 7 bases not matched to a gene; V was cut back by 4 bases and J by 0 bases. Germline CDR1 and CDR2: MDHEN and SYDVKM. CDR3 residues: CASSSGQGTYSNQPQHF. DNA for the CDR3: TGTGCCAGCAGTTCAGGACAGGGGACTTATAGCAATCAGCCCCAGCATTTT.

The chain employs TRBV6-6 and TRBJ1-2; weak D call: TRBD1 (5 bases). The CDR3 length is 15 residues. Germline values: CDR1 MNHNY, CDR2 SVGAGI (reference sequence). Trimming removed 8 bases from V and 8 bases from J, with 24 bases in between. CDR3: CASSMSRRDEGGYTF. CDR3 in DNA: TGTGCCAGCTCCATGTCGAGGAGGGACGAGGGAGGCTACACCTTC.

The chain joins TRBV19 to TRBJ2-7; 10 nucleotides agree with TRBD1. Germline loops: CDR1 LNHDA, CDR2 SQIVND (reference sequence). Germline trimming cut 1 base from V and 5 bases from J; bases unmatched to any gene: 11. The CDR3 is made up of 17 amino acids. Here the CDR3 DNA reads TGTGCCAGTAGTATAGTAATTTGGGGACAGGGGAACCACGAGCAGTACTTC. It yields the protein CASSIVIWGQGNHEQYF.

This clone was seen only a few times. This chain connects TRBV7-2 to TRBJ1-6; TRBD1 matches at 8 bases. This CDR3 is built from 14 residues. J was trimmed by 10 bases and V by 5 bases; bases with no gene match: 7. From germline, CDR1 is SGHTA and CDR2 FQGNSA. For the CDR3, the DNA is TGTGCCAGCAGCCCCCGGACAGGGCGGTCACCCCTCCACTTT. As protein: CASSPRTGRSPLHF.

CDR3 sequence reads: CASSPSGDYYGYTF. CDR3 nucleotides: TGTGCCAGCAGCCCCTCGGGGGATTACTATGGCTACACCTTC. The chain couples TRBV7-8 to TRBJ1-2, with D possibly being TRBD1 (5 bases). V was pared by 5 bases and J by 3 bases, with 13 bases between. CDR3 length: 14 amino acids. Germline values: CDR1 SGHVS, CDR2 FQNEAQ.

The chain employs TRBV6-1 and TRBJ2-3; maybe TRBD2 (5 bases). Germline CDR1 is MNHNS and CDR2 is SASEGT. The length of the CDR3 is 14 residues. V lost 1 base to trimming and J lost 4 bases, with 9 bases between them. The DNA for the CDR3 is TGTGCCAGCAGTGAAGGGGCCGGGGCAGATACGCAGTATTTT. Residues: CASSEGAGADTQYF.

This clone came up once. This chain uses TRBV5-4 with TRBJ2-1; D is tentatively TRBD1 or TRBD2 (5 bases each). The V and J ends lost 4 bases and 6 bases respectively, with 17 bases between them. Germline assignment: CDR1 SGHNT and CDR2 YYREEE (reference sequence). The CDR3 sequence is 15 residues long. CDR3 residues: CASSLGRDQVNEQFF. As DNA, the CDR3 is TGTGCCAGCAGCCTAGGCCGGGACCAGGTCAATGAGCAGTTCTTC.

The count of this clone is one. The V gene is TRBV28, the J gene TRBJ2-7; weak D call: TRBD1 (6 bases). CDR3 length equals 15 residues. Germline lookup yields CDR1 MDHEN and CDR2 SYDVKM. V was shortened by 6 bases and J by 4 bases, with 19 bases between the two germline ends. The CDR3, as DNA: TGTGCCAGCAGCCCTACAGGGTTTCGGCCTTACGAGCAGTACTTC. It specifies CASSPTGFRPYEQYF.

This chain joins TRBV5-1 and TRBJ2-5, with 7 nucleotides matching TRBD2. The CDR3 runs 15 residues. CDR1 SGHRS and CDR2 YFSETQ come from the germline V gene. V was pared by 5 bases and J by 5 bases, with 12 bases of the junction left unmatched. CDR3 protein: CASRGLGLAAETQYF. In DNA form, the CDR3 reads TGCGCCAGCAGAGGATTAGGGCTAGCGGCGGAGACCCAGTACTTC.

The chain uses TRBV10-3 and TRBJ2-2, with 9 bases fitting TRBD1. CDR1 and CDR2 from the germline V gene are ENHRY and SYGVKD. After removal of 6 bases from V and 4 bases from J, the junction contained 3 bases not matched to a gene. This CDR3 has 14 residues. The CDR3 spells CAIRTGGGTGELFF. The DNA of the CDR3 is TGTGCCATCAGGACAGGGGGTGGCACCGGGGAGCTGTTTTTT.

This CDR3 is CASGEVQETQYF. CDR3 bases: TGTGCCAGCGGCGAGGTCCAAGAGACCCAGTACTTC. V is TRBV18 and J is TRBJ2-5; D uncertain. Trimming took off 8 bases at V and 1 base at J, with 8 bases between the two ends. Germline assignment: CDR1 KGHSH and CDR2 LQKENI. This CDR3 region has 12 residues.

V gene TRBV30 combines with J gene TRBJ1-3, with D perhaps TRBD1 (5 bases). The CDR3 length is 14 residues. V was shortened by 0 bases and J by 4 bases, with 10 bases between the two germline ends. Germline CDR1 is GTSNPN and CDR2 is SVGIG (reference sequence). Written as DNA, the CDR3 is TGTGCCTGGAGTGTACTGAACAGGGGAAACACCATATATTTT. It is translated as CAWSVLNRGNTIYF. The full variable domain, its missing parts supplied by reference TRBV30 and TRBJ1-3, is SQTIHQWPATLVQPVGSPLSLECTVEGTSNPNLYWYRQAAGRGLQLLFYSVGIGQISSEVPQNLSASRPQDRQFILSSKKLLLSDSGFYLCAWSVLNRGNTIYFGEGSWLTVV.

J is TRBJ1-1 and V is TRBV7-2; TRBD1 matches 8 bases. After removal of 3 bases from V and 11 bases from J, the junction contained 5 bases not matched to a gene. The CDR3 is 12 amino acids. Germline CDR1 and CDR2: SGHTA and FQGNSA. CDR3 nucleotide sequence: TGTGCCAGCAGCTTCAGGGGGCGCGGGGCTTTCTTT. This gives the protein CASSFRGRGAFF.

The chain uses TRBV14 and TRBJ1-5, with unresolved D. The CDR3 contains 18 residues. V was cut by 4 bases and J by 4 bases, with 23 bases left in between. CDR1 and CDR2 (germline): SGHDN, FVKESK. DNA of the CDR3: TGTGCCAGCAGCCTCCAAAGATTGCGGGCAGCGGAGAATCAGCCCCAGCATTTT. It specifies CASSLQRLRAAENQPQHF.

The J gene is TRBJ2-2, the V gene TRBV6-4; D unclear. The V and J ends lost 1 base and 8 bases respectively, with 8 bases between them. This CDR3 has 13 residues. CDR1 MRHNA and CDR2 SNTAGT come from the germline V gene. CDR3 amino acids: CASSDWPPGELFF. The CDR3 DNA follows: TGTGCCAGCAGTGACTGGCCTCCGGGGGAGCTGTTTTTT.

Here the CDR3 DNA reads TGTGCCAGTACTGTGGGCCATTCACCCCTCCACTTT. It codes for CASTVGHSPLHF. The chain joins TRBV6-6 to TRBJ1-6; D unclear. The CDR3 sequence is 12 residues long. Per germline, CDR1 MNHNY and CDR2 SVGAGI (reference sequence). Trimming removed 9 bases at V and 8 bases at J, with 11 bases between.

This clone was counted between two and nine times. The chain joins TRBV5-1 to TRBJ2-2; D may match TRBD1 or TRBD2 (7 bases each). Germline lookup yields CDR1 SGHRS and CDR2 YFSETQ. This CDR3 spans 14 amino acids. V was clipped by 3 bases and J by 5 bases, with 11 bases between them. The CDR3 region is CASSSQGGTGELFF. The CDR3 DNA follows: TGCGCCAGCAGCTCCCAGGGGGGGACCGGGGAGCTGTTTTTT.

J is TRBJ2-5 and V is TRBV5-1; 9 bases map to TRBD2. The J call may be incorrect, as the DNA end agrees better with TRBJ2-7. The CDR3 is 15 amino acids. The germline gives CDR1 SGHRS, CDR2 YFSETQ. CDR3 in DNA: TGCGCCAGCAGCTTCCTAGCGGGGAACTCCTACGAGCAGTACTTC. It encodes CASSFLAGNSYEQYF.